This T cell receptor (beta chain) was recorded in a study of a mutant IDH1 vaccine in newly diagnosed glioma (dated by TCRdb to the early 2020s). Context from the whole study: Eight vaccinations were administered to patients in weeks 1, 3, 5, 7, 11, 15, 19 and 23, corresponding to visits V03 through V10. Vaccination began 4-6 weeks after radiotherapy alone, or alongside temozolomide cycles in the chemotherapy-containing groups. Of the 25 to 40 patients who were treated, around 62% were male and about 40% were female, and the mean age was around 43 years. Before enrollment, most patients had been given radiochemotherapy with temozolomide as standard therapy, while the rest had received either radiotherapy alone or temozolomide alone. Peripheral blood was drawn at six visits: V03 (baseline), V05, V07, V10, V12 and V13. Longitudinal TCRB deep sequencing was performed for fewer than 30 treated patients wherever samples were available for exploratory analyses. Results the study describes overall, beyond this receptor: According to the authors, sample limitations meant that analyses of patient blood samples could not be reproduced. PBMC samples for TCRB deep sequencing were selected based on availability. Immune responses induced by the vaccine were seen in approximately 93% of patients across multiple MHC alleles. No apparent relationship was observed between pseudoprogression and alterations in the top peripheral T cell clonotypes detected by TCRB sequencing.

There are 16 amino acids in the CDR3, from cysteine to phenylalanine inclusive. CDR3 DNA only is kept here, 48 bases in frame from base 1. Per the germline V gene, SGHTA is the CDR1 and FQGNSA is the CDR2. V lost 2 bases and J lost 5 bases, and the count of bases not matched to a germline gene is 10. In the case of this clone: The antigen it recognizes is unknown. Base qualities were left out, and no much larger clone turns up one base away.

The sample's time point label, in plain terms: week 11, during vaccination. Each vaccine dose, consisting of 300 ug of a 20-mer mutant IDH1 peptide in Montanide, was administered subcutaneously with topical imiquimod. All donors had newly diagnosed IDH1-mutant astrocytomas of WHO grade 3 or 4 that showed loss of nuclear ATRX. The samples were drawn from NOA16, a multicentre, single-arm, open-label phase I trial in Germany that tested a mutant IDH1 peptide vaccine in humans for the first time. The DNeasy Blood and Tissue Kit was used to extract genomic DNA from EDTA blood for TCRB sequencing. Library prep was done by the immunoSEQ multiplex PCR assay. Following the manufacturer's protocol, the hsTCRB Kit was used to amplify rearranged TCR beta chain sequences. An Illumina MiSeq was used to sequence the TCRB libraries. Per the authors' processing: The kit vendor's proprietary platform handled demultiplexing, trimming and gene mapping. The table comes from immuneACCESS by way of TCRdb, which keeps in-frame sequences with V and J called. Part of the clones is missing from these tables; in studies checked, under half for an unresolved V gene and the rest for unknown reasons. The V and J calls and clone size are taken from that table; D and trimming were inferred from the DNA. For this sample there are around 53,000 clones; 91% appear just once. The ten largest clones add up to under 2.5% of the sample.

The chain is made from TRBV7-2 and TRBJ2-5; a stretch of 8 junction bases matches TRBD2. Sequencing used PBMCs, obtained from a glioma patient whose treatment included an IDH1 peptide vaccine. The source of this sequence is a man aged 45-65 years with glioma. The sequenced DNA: TGTGCCAGCAGCTTATCGGCGGGGGGATCTACGGAGACCCAGTACTTC. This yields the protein CASSLSAGGSTETQYF.